A single sample is the source of the 21 T cell receptor beta chains below, sequenced in a study of T cell repertoires in cytomegalovirus infection. TCRdb processed the reads anew with MiXCR; each CDR3 protein has one entry. The sample lists around 530,000 distinct CDR3 sequences; 16% were seen once. Sample: CD8+ T cells from PBMCs. The receptors shown here come from a human donor in good health (CMV status not recorded). Some clones in this sample may be carry-over from other donors' samples.

This clonotype was picked up many times. This chain uses TRBV12-5 with TRBJ2-3, with TRBD1 matching 9 bases. Germline V gene data show CDR1 as LGHNT and CDR2 as FRNRAP. Trimming took 10 bases from V and 1 from J; bases not matched to a gene: 6. This CDR3 is built from 14 residues. The CDR3 bases are TGTGCTACGAACAGGGGGCTAGGCACAGATACGCAGTATTTT. Translating it yields CATNRGLGTDTQYF.

The V call is TRBV23-1, the J call TRBJ1-2, with a weak D call TRBD1 (6 bases). TRBV23-1 is noted as an ORF with a role that remains uncertain. The CDR3 length is 17 residues. Deletions cut 0 bases from V and 7 bases from J, with 21 bases between. CDR3 in amino acids: CASSQSNPVDWGLGYTF. CDR3 in DNA: TGCGCCAGCAGTCAATCAAACCCCGTAGATTGGGGGCTTGGCTACACCTTC.

This clonotype was seen a handful of times. This rearrangement joins TRBV7-9 to TRBJ2-1; 8 nucleotides match TRBD2. The V and J ends lost 7 bases and 7 bases, in that order; junction bases with no gene match: 6. Germline CDR1 is SEHNR and CDR2 is FQNEAQ (reference sequence). CDR3 size: 13 residues. CDR3 protein: CASTLIAGNEQFF. The CDR3, as DNA: TGTGCCAGCACCCTAATAGCGGGGAATGAGCAGTTCTTC.

This clonotype was observed a handful of times. This chain joins TRBV9 and TRBJ2-1; 9 nucleotides align to TRBD2. The junction had 13 bases not matched to a gene; V was cut back by 3 bases and J by 9 bases. Per germline, CDR1 SGDLS and CDR2 YYNGEE. The CDR3 runs 16 residues. DNA of the CDR3: TGTGCCAGCAGCGAACGAGCGGGAGGCTATGCGGGTGAGCAGTTCTTC. It codes for CASSERAGGYAGEQFF.

This clonotype came up a few times. The rearrangement joins TRBV20-1 to TRBJ2-1, with TRBD2 matching over 10 bases. This CDR3 region has 14 residues. CDR1 and CDR2 from the germline V gene are DFQATT and SNEGSKA (reference sequence). The ends lost 5 bases at V and 2 bases at J; junction bases unmatched: 3. The CDR3 sequence is CSAFTSGAYNEQFF. DNA of the CDR3: TGCAGTGCTTTTACTAGCGGGGCCTACAATGAGCAGTTCTTC.

V is TRBV2 and J is TRBJ2-1; the D is unclear. The V gene's germline CDR1 is SNHLY and CDR2 FYNNEI. V was shortened by 11 bases and J by 3 bases, with 11 bases between the two germline ends. CDR3 length: 12 residues. In DNA, the CDR3 is TGTGCCGGCCGTAGAGTCTACAATGAGCAGTTCTTC. Translating gives CAGRRVYNEQFF.

This clonotype was observed many times. V gene TRBV27 combines with J gene TRBJ1-4; weak D call: TRBD1 (5 bases). The CDR3 is made up of 16 amino acids. Germline CDR1 reads MNHEY; CDR2 reads SMNVEV (reference sequence). Between the trimmed V and J ends, which lost 2 bases and 0 bases, there was a span of 10 bases. The CDR3 sequence is CASSLRGAATNEKLFF. CDR3 in DNA: TGTGCCAGCAGTTTAAGGGGAGCCGCAACTAATGAAAAACTGTTTTTT.

This clonotype appeared a few times. The chain couples TRBV7-9 to TRBJ2-3, with 13 bases lining up with TRBD2. CDR1 and CDR2 (germline): SEHNR, FQNEAQ (reference sequence). With V trimmed by 5 bases and J by 4 bases, 3 bases remained unmatched. The CDR3 runs 15 residues. The CDR3 is CASSPTSGGADTQYF. The CDR3 DNA sequence: TGTGCCAGCAGCCCAACTAGCGGGGGGGCAGATACGCAGTATTTT.

This clonotype appeared a few times. The chain couples TRBV5-4 to TRBJ2-2, with TRBD2 as a possible D gene (6 bases). The V end lost 0 bases, the J end lost 3 bases, and 9 bases lay between the germline ends. The CDR3 runs 15 residues. Germline V gene data show CDR1 as SGHNT and CDR2 as YYREEE (reference sequence). This CDR3 reads CASSLEGRYTGELFF. The DNA for the CDR3 is TGTGCCAGCAGCTTGGAGGGGAGGTACACCGGGGAGCTGTTTTTT.

V and J are TRBV19 and TRBJ2-2; unclear D gene. V was cut by 7 bases and J by 2 bases, with 14 bases left in between. The CDR3 sequence is 15 residues long. From germline, CDR1 is LNHDA and CDR2 SQIVND (reference sequence). Written as DNA, the CDR3 is TGTGCCAGTAAAATCGGAGCAGGAAACACCGGGGAGCTGTTTTTT. It yields the protein CASKIGAGNTGELFF.

There are many counts of this clonotype. This chain uses TRBV27 with TRBJ2-1; no reliable D call. V was clipped by 6 bases and J by 4 bases, with 10 bases between them. CDR3 length equals 13 residues. Germline lookup yields CDR1 MNHEY and CDR2 SMNVEV (reference sequence). The CDR3 bases are TGTGCCAGCAGCTTAAACTCGTACAATGAGCAGTTCTTC. This gives the protein CASSLNSYNEQFF.

This chain connects TRBV19 to TRBJ1-1; TRBD1 aligns across 9 bases. The ends lost 6 bases at V and 1 base at J; junction bases unmatched: 9. The CDR3 is 16 residues long. The germline CDR1 and CDR2 sequences are LNHDA and SQIVND (reference sequence). In DNA form, the CDR3 reads TGTGCCAGTAGCAATAAAGGACAGGGGCCGAACACTGAAGCTTTCTTT. Translation gives CASSNKGQGPNTEAFF.

CDR3 region: CASRAGTGGYTEAFF. CDR3 sequence (DNA): TGCGCCAGCAGGGCTGGGACAGGGGGTTACACTGAAGCTTTCTTT. This rearrangement joins TRBV5-1 to TRBJ1-1, with TRBD1 matching 11 bases. The CDR3 has 15 amino acids. Germline CDR1 is SGHRS and CDR2 is YFSETQ. V was clipped by 5 bases and J by 3 bases; unmatched bases: 6.

Regarding this clonotype: It may be a read error: a sequence one base away is much more abundant. This chain uses TRBV25-1 with TRBJ2-5, with 9 bases lining up with TRBD2. Germline lookup yields CDR1 MGHDK and CDR2 SYGVNS. There are 16 residues in the CDR3. Losses at the gene ends were 6 bases for V and 3 bases for J; bases not matched to a gene: 11. CDR3 protein: CASREDPLAGEETQYF. CDR3 bases: TGTGCCAGCAGAGAAGACCCATTAGCGGGAGAAGAGACCCAGTACTTC.

This clonotype was observed a single time. The CDR3 spells CASSVRGKYF. The DNA of the CDR3 is TGTGCCAGCAGTGTTAGGGGGAAGTACTTC. The gene calls are TRBV2 and TRBJ2-5, with D maybe TRBD1 (6 bases). The CDR3 consists of 10 residues. CDR1 is SNHLY and CDR2 is FYNNEI in the germline V gene. V shed 4 bases and J shed 12 bases, with 9 bases lying between them.

This clonotype has just a few counts. This sequence joins TRBV24-1 and TRBJ2-3; D could derive from TRBD1 or TRBD2 (5 bases each). This CDR3 region has 14 residues. The germline gives CDR1 KGHDR, CDR2 SFDVKD. Trimming removed 2 bases at V and 12 bases at J, with 17 bases between. CDR3 nucleotides: TGTGCCACCAGTGATTCCTGGGACCCCTCAACACAGTATTTT. Protein product: CATSDSWDPSTQYF.

There are a few counts of this clonotype. DNA of the CDR3: TGTGCCAGCAGCCATCCTAGCGCCGGGGCCACAGATACGCAGTATTTT. Its protein is CASSHPSAGATDTQYF. This chain uses TRBV3-1 with TRBJ2-3; tentatively, D is TRBD2 (6 bases). The CDR3 covers 16 residues. The V and J ends lost 3 bases and 2 bases respectively, with 15 bases between them. Germline values: CDR1 LGHDT, CDR2 YNNKEL (reference sequence).

This clonotype came up many times. The chain recombines TRBV12-3 or TRBV12-4 with TRBJ2-5; a possible D gene is TRBD1 (6 bases). Trimming left V 4 bases short and J 2 bases short, with 14 bases between. The CDR3 is made up of 15 amino acids. In DNA, the CDR3 is TGTGCCAGCAGTTCTTCCGGGACACCACAAGAGACCCAGTACTTC. This codes for CASSSSGTPQETQYF.

The chain links TRBV11-2 to TRBJ2-2; TRBD2 agrees at 10 bases. Per germline, CDR1 SGHAT and CDR2 FQNNGV. J was trimmed by 5 bases and V by 1 base; bases with no gene match: 4. This CDR3 comprises 16 residues. CDR3 DNA: TGTGCCAGCAGCTTAGTAGCGGGGGGTTTGACCGGGGAGCTGTTTTTT. Translation: CASSLVAGGLTGELFF.

CDR3 residues: CASSYSGAWYGYTF. CDR3 sequence (DNA): TGTGCCAGCAGTTATAGCGGGGCTTGGTATGGCTACACCTTC. The J gene is TRBJ1-2, the V gene TRBV27; possible D gene TRBD1, 5 bases. V lost 4 bases, J lost 5 bases, and 14 bases lay in between. The CDR3 is 14 residues long. The germline gives CDR1 MNHEY, CDR2 SMNVEV (reference sequence).

This clonotype was detected many times. CDR3 in amino acids: CASSLVGESTNYGYTF. CDR3 coding DNA: TGTGCCAGCAGCTTAGTTGGGGAGAGTACTAACTATGGCTACACCTTC. This chain connects TRBV7-2 to TRBJ1-2, with D hard to call. The CDR3 contains 16 residues. CDR1 SGHTA and CDR2 FQGNSA come from the germline V gene. The V gene lost 1 base and the J gene lost 0 bases, with 12 bases spanning the gap.